The 5 T cell receptor beta chains given below trace back to one sample, sequenced in a study of T cell responses to AZD1222 COVID-19 vaccine. Assay used: immunoSEQ multiplex PCR; TCRdb lists only in-frame clones, some missing. This sample has 100,000 to 150,000 clones, with just over 85% found just once. The sequences come from peripheral blood, collected on day 0 of AZD1222 vaccination. These receptors originate from an adult in good health.

The chain couples TRBV3-1 (or the pseudogene TRBV3-2) to TRBJ2-5; 8 bases are shared with TRBD2. Looked up from germline, CDR1 is LGHDT and CDR2 is YNNKEL (reference sequence). J gave up 0 bases and V 4 bases, and 4 bases lay outside the gene matches. CDR3 length: 15 residues. CDR3: CASSPRGGNQETQYF. For the CDR3, the DNA is TGTGCCAGCAGCCCACGCGGGGGGAACCAAGAGACCCAGTACTTC.

CDR3 nucleotide sequence: TGTGCAAGTCGCCTCTATCGACGGGATGAAAAACTGTTTTTT. Its translation is CASRLYRRDEKLFF. The chain employs TRBV12-2 and TRBJ1-4. TRBV12-2 is deemed a pseudogene. The CDR3 covers 14 residues.

J is TRBJ2-2 and V is TRBV5-1, with TRBD1 matching 12 bases. After removal of 4 bases from V and 7 bases from J, the junction contained 5 bases not matched to a gene. CDR1 SGHRS and CDR2 YFSETQ come from the germline V gene. The CDR3 contains 15 residues. This CDR3 is CASSRGQGAGGELFF. The DNA of the CDR3 is TGCGCCAGCAGCCGGGGACAGGGGGCTGGCGGGGAGCTGTTTTTT.

V gene TRBV6-5 combines with J gene TRBJ1-6, with D uncertain. V lost 6 bases to trimming and J lost 5 bases, with 8 bases between them. The CDR3 has 13 amino acids. CDR1 is MNHEY, CDR2 SVGAGI, per germline. Written as DNA, the CDR3 is TGTGCCAGCAGGCCCCGGGATAATTCACCCCTCCACTTT. Its protein is CASRPRDNSPLHF.

The chain couples TRBV3-1 (or the pseudogene TRBV3-2) to TRBJ1-1; D unresolved. The CDR3 is 12 amino acids. Germline V CDR1 and CDR2: LGHDT, YNNKEL (reference sequence). Trimming shortened V by 2 bases and J by 1 base, and 2 bases separated the two germline ends. In DNA, the CDR3 is TGTGCCAGCAGCCAAAAGAACACTGAAGCTTTCTTT. The encoded protein is CASSQKNTEAFF.